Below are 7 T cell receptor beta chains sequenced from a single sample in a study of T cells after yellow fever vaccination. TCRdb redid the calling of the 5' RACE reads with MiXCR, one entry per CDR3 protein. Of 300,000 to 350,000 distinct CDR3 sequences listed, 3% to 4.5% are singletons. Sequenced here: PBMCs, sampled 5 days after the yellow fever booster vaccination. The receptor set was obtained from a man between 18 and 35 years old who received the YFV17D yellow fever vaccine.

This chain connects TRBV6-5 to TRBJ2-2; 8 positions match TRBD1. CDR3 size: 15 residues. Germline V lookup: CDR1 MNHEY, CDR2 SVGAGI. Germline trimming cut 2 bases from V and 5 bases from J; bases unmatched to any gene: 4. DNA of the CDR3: TGTGCCAGCAGTTACGGGACAGGATCGACCGGGGAGCTGTTTTTT. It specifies CASSYGTGSTGELFF.

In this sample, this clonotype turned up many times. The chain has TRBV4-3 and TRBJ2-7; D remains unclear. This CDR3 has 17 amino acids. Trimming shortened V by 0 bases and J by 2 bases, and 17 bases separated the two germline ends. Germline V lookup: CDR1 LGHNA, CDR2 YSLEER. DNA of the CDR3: TGCGCCAGCAGCCAAGATTGGAGAAGTGGGCAGCCCTACGAGCAGTACTTC. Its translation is CASSQDWRSGQPYEQYF.

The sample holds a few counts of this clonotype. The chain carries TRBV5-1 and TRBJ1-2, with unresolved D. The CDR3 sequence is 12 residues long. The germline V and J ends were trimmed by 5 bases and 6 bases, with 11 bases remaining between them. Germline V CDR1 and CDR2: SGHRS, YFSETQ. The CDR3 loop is CASSHGYDGYTF. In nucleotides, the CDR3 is TGCGCCAGCAGTCACGGGTACGATGGCTACACCTTC.

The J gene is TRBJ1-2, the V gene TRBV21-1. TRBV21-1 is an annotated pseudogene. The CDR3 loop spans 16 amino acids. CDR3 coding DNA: TGTGCCAGTAATAAAGGCGGGAAACTCCATCCCGACGGCTACACCTTC. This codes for CASNKGGKLHPDGYTF.

The DNA of the CDR3 is TGTGCCAGCAGCGGCACGGGCGCGACCCAGTACTTC. It encodes CASSGTGATQYF. This chain uses TRBV6-1 with TRBJ2-5; no clear D gene. With 6 bases removed from V and 7 bases from J, the gap between germline ends came to 12 bases. This CDR3 is 12 amino acids long. Germline V gene sequence: CDR1 MNHNS, CDR2 SASEGT.

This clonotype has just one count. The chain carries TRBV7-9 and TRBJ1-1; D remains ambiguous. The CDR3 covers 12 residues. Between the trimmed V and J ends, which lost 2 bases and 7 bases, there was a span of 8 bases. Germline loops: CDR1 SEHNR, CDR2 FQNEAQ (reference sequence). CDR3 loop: CASSLSHSEAFF. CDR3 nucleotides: TGTGCCAGCAGCTTATCCCACAGTGAAGCTTTCTTT.

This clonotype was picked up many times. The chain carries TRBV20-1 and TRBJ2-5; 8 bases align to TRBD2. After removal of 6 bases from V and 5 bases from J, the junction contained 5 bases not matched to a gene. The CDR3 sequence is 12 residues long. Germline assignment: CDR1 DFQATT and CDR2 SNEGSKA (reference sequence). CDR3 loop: CSASPGGETQYF. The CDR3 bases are TGCAGTGCCTCCCCGGGGGGGGAGACCCAGTACTTC.